This is a list of T cell receptor beta chains from one sample in a study of T cell repertoires in cytomegalovirus infection. For these receptors, no antigen is known. MiXCR was run by TCRdb on the reads, yielding one entry per CDR3 protein. The sample shows about 570,000 distinct CDR3 sequences, approximately 40% of them seen only once. The sample was cultured PBMCs, taken from culture after CMV antigen stimulation. Receptors originate from a human donor in good health (CMV status not recorded). Some clones in this sample may be carry-over from other donors' samples. CDR3s include the opening cysteine and the closing phenylalanine or tryptophan. The D gene is left open where the match is weak. Clone size is shown for a subset of rows, as once, few, many or a class of expanded clone.

D,J,size,V,CDR3,DNA
NA,TRBJ1-3,NA,TRBV7-2,CASSLARPGAGNTIYF,TGTGCCAGCAGCTTAGCGCGACCGGGGGCTGGAAACACCATATATTTT
TRBD2,TRBJ2-7,NA,TRBV5-1,CASSSGLGHYEQYF,TGCGCCAGCAGCTCGGGACTAGGACACTACGAGCAGTACTTC
TRBD1,TRBJ1-2,many,TRBV7-8,CASSRTGQVVYGYTF,TGTGCCAGCAGCCGGACGGGACAGGTCGTCTATGGCTACACCTTC
NA,TRBJ1-2,few,TRBV7-2,CASSLGPGQNSNGYTF,TGTGCCAGCAGCTTAGGGCCTGGACAGAATTCAAATGGCTACACCTTC
TRBD2,TRBJ2-1,few,TRBV7-2,CASNAGGHNEQFF,TGTGCCAGCAACGCGGGGGGGCACAATGAGCAGTTCTTC
NA,TRBJ1-4,NA,TRBV20-1,CSASTAEKLFF,TGCAGTGCTAGCACGGCAGAAAAACTGTTTTTT
NA,TRBJ2-3,few,TRBV6-1,CASTEGPGSPDTQYF,TGTGCCAGCACCGAGGGGCCAGGTTCCCCAGATACGCAGTATTTT
NA,TRBJ1-5,few,TRBV7-2,CASSRRGAGNQPQHF,TGTGCCAGCAGCCGGAGAGGGGCGGGCAATCAGCCCCAGCATTTT
NA,TRBJ1-4,NA,TRBV7-9,CASSSATLHGRENEKLFF,TGTGCCAGCAGCTCAGCCACCTTACACGGCAGGGAAAATGAAAAACTGTTTTTT
NA,TRBJ2-1,once,TRBV28,CASSPSHNEQFF,TGTGCCAGCAGTCCCTCCCACAATGAGCAGTTCTTC
NA,TRBJ2-7,NA,TRBV11-2,CASSLEVRRYEQYF,TGTGCCAGCAGCTTAGAGGTTAGGAGGTACGAGCAGTACTTC
NA,TRBJ1-2,many,TRBV7-2,CASSANPGPRLANYGYTF,TGTGCCAGCAGCGCCAATCCGGGACCGCGGTTAGCTAACTATGGCTACACCTTC
TRBD2,TRBJ2-1,NA,TRBV20-1,CSARLSGGALWYEQFF,TGCAGTGCTAGATTGAGCGGGGGGGCTCTTTGGTATGAGCAGTTCTTC
NA,TRBJ1-2,many,TRBV7-2,CASSTANYGYTF,TGTGCCAGCAGCACCGCTAACTATGGCTACACCTTC
NA,TRBJ1-3,few,TRBV18,CASSPRGESGNTIYF,TGTGCCAGCTCACCACGGGGAGAATCTGGAAACACCATATATTTT
NA,TRBJ2-2,few,TRBV7-8,CASSLVTFTGELFF,TGTGCCAGCAGCTTAGTAACTTTCACCGGGGAGCTGTTTTTT
NA,TRBJ2-3,many,TRBV7-2,CASSPSPGDTQYF,TGTGCCAGCAGTCCTAGCCCCGGAGATACGCAGTATTTT
NA,TRBJ1-5,NA,TRBV28,CASSSDSEYRQPQHF,TGTGCCAGCAGTTCTGACTCAGAGTATCGGCAGCCCCAGCATTTT
NA,TRBJ1-2,many,TRBV7-2,CASSLALRGGGYTF,TGTGCCAGCAGCTTAGCGCTGCGGGGGGGTGGCTACACCTTC
NA,TRBJ2-1,NA,TRBV5-5,CASSSGLGQGSNNEQFF,TGTGCCAGCAGCTCTGGATTGGGCCAGGGATCCAACAATGAGCAGTTCTTC
NA,TRBJ1-1,NA,TRBV11-1,CASSSSGLTEAFF,TGTGCCAGCAGCTCCTCGGGCCTCACTGAAGCTTTCTTT
NA,TRBJ2-1,few,TRBV6-2/TRBV6-3,CASRQPGGRSSYNEQFF,TGTGCCAGCAGACAACCCGGCGGAAGGAGCTCCTACAATGAGCAGTTCTTC
TRBD2,TRBJ2-3,NA,TRBV20-1,CSARLWTSGTDTQYF,TGCAGTGCTAGACTTTGGACTAGCGGCACAGATACGCAGTATTTT
NA,TRBJ1-6,few,TRBV11-2,CASSLRENSYNSPLHF,TGTGCCAGCAGCTTAAGGGAAAACTCCTATAATTCACCCCTCCACTTT
NA,TRBJ1-1,NA,TRBV6-2/TRBV6-3,CASSYEAGARTEAFF,TGTGCCAGCAGTTATGAGGCGGGGGCTCGGACTGAAGCTTTCTTT
NA,TRBJ2-6,few,TRBV10-3,CAISESPPGQLSSGANVLTF,TGTGCCATCAGTGAGTCTCCTCCGGGACAACTTAGCTCTGGGGCCAACGTCCTGACTTTC
NA,TRBJ2-3,few,TRBV7-9,CASSLKGSSTDTQYF,TGTGCCAGCAGCTTGAAGGGGTCGAGCACAGATACGCAGTATTTT
NA,TRBJ2-1,NA,TRBV12-3/TRBV12-4,CASSNTPEQFF,TGTGCCAGCAGTAACACCCCCGAGCAGTTCTTC
TRBD2,TRBJ2-5,NA,TRBV5-4,CASSPRLAGIQETQYF,TGTGCCAGCAGCCCCCGACTAGCGGGGATCCAAGAGACCCAGTACTTC
NA,TRBJ2-7,few,TRBV7-2,CASSSTQSTFLYEQYF,TGTGCCAGCAGCAGCACACAGAGTACATTCCTCTACGAGCAGTACTTC
NA,TRBJ2-6,NA,TRBV7-9,CANSGSGANVLTF,TGTGCCAATTCTGGCTCTGGGGCCAACGTCCTGACTTTC
NA,TRBJ2-5,NA,TRBV7-2,CASILNPGGAETQYF,TGTGCCAGCATCCTTAATCCAGGAGGGGCAGAGACCCAGTACTTC
NA,TRBJ1-4,NA,TRBV28,CASRVDPEDEKLFF,TGTGCCAGCAGGGTAGACCCGGAGGATGAAAAACTGTTTTTT
NA,TRBJ1-3,NA,TRBV11-3,CASSSSRTDSGNTIYF,TGTGCCAGCAGCTCCTCCCGGACAGACTCTGGAAACACCATATATTTT
TRBD1,TRBJ2-3,NA,TRBV4-1,CASSDPGQGGDTQYF,TGCGCCAGCAGCGATCCGGGACAGGGGGGTGATACGCAGTATTTT
NA,TRBJ2-5,NA,TRBV10-3,CATERGTLGQETQYF,TGTGCCACCGAACGAGGCACACTGGGGCAAGAGACCCAGTACTTC
NA,TRBJ2-7,NA,TRBV27,CASSHRQLSSYEQYF,TGTGCCAGCAGTCACCGACAACTAAGCTCCTACGAGCAGTACTTC
NA,TRBJ1-4,few,TRBV11-2,CASSLGGGLIREKLFF,TGTGCCAGCAGCCTCGGGGGGGGCTTAATCCGTGAAAAACTGTTTTTT
NA,TRBJ1-2,few,TRBV4-2,CASSQVGAGTYYGYTF,TGTGCCAGCAGCCAAGTGGGGGCAGGGACGTACTATGGCTACACCTTC
NA,TRBJ2-2,NA,TRBV29-1,CSARGQGGELFF,TGCAGCGCTCGAGGGCAAGGCGGGGAGCTGTTTTTT